This paragraph reports one TCR beta chain. Germline V gene lookup returns CDR1 LGHNA and CDR2 YSLEER. The V gene lost 1 base and the J gene lost 4 bases, with 5 bases spanning the gap. This CDR3 spans 13 amino acids. This sample stems from a study of control samples from healthy donors and cancer patients. The method was immunoSEQ multiplex PCR; TCRdb's version includes in-frame clones alone and lacks a portion of them. The profile shows under 100,000 clones, approximately 90% of them singletons. The chain carries TRBV4-3 and TRBJ1-5; D is unclear. The sequenced material came from blood. This TCR was sampled from a woman in her seventies in good health. CDR3: CASSQAENQPQHF. The CDR3 DNA follows: TGCGCCAGCAGCCAAGCGGAAAATCAGCCCCAGCATTTT.